One sample yielded the 30 T cell receptor beta chains listed below, sequenced in a study of pediatric ulcerative colitis (dated by TCRdb to about 2019). Library prep was done by the immunoSEQ multiplex PCR assay. Not all clones reach the TCRdb copy of this immuneACCESS table, which keeps in-frame sequences only. Checked studies attribute under half of the gap to unresolved V genes and leave the rest unexplained. Counted in this sample were fewer than 25,000 clones; roughly two thirds of them appeared once. The ten biggest clones cover less than 20% of the sample. During colonoscopy, one to two pinch biopsies were obtained from the rectum for research. Input material: gut tissue. The receptors were gathered from a boy aged 5-17 years with severe ulcerative colitis.

J is TRBJ1-2 and V is TRBV7-2; D may be TRBD1 (6 bases). Germline CDR1 is SGHTA and CDR2 is FQGNSA. V was pared by 5 bases and J by 3 bases, with 16 bases between. The CDR3 totals 15 residues. CDR3 DNA: TGTGCCAGCAGCCCTTCCCTGACAGGCTACTATGGCTACACCTTC. It codes for CASSPSLTGYYGYTF.

The rearrangement joins TRBV11-2 to TRBJ1-2, with D hard to call. Germline V lookup: CDR1 SGHAT, CDR2 FQNNGV. The CDR3 is 15 residues long. With 5 bases removed from V and 4 bases from J, the gap between germline ends came to 17 bases. CDR3 residues: CASSRLRRDTYGYTF. The DNA of the CDR3 is TGTGCCAGCAGCCGACTTAGAAGAGATACCTATGGCTACACCTTC.

The chain joins TRBV27 to TRBJ1-1, with 7 bases aligning to TRBD1. The CDR3 is made up of 17 amino acids. The germline V gene encodes CDR1 MNHEY and CDR2 SMNVEV (reference sequence). V lost 3 bases, J lost 1 base, and 11 bases stayed unmatched. The CDR3 here is CASSFVLEGTANTEAFF. DNA of the CDR3: TGTGCCAGCAGTTTTGTCCTGGAAGGGACAGCGAACACTGAAGCTTTCTTT.

The rearrangement uses TRBV7-9 and TRBJ2-1, with 9 bases that match TRBD1. In germline, CDR1 is SEHNR, CDR2 FQNEAQ (reference sequence). V gave up 5 bases and J gave up 7 bases; unmatched junction bases: 3. The CDR3 contains 13 residues. In DNA form, the CDR3 reads TGTGCCAGCAGCCCCGGGACAGGGAATGAGCAGTTCTTC. It translates to CASSPGTGNEQFF.

This rearrangement joins TRBV2 to TRBJ1-2; TRBD1 might be the D (5 bases). The CDR3 is 12 amino acids. Per the germline V gene, CDR1 is SNHLY and CDR2 is FYNNEI. V was shortened by 8 bases and J by 8 bases, with 15 bases between the two germline ends. The CDR3 sequence is CASGRALGGYTF. In nucleotides, the CDR3 is TGTGCCAGCGGCAGGGCTCTGGGAGGCTACACCTTC.

This chain links TRBV27 with TRBJ1-2, with D unclear. The CDR3 has 14 amino acids. Germline CDR1 and CDR2: MNHEY and SMNVEV (reference sequence). The V end lost 1 base, the J end lost 4 bases, and 10 bases lay between the germline ends. The CDR3 spells CASSLYGPLYGYTF. The CDR3 DNA reads as TGTGCCAGCAGTTTATACGGACCCCTCTATGGCTACACCTTC.

The J gene is TRBJ1-5, the V gene TRBV28; D is unclear. Germline assignment: CDR1 MDHEN and CDR2 SYDVKM. There are 16 residues in the CDR3. V was pared by 2 bases and J by 7 bases, with 18 bases between. The CDR3 region is CASSLRAGMARQPQHF. CDR3 sequence (DNA): TGTGCCAGCAGTTTAAGGGCGGGAATGGCGAGACAGCCCCAGCATTTT.

This clone was found once. This chain links TRBV23-1 with TRBJ1-6; D is unclear. TRBV23-1 is known as an ORF, though its function is uncertain. The CDR3 has 15 amino acids. Trimming stripped 1 base from V and 8 bases from J, with 12 bases between. The DNA for the CDR3 is TGCGCCAGCAGTCAATTTAGGCGGGGTTATTCACCCCTCCACTTT. Encoded protein: CASSQFRRGYSPLHF.

This clone was counted a few times. The CDR3 sequence: CASSQGDQPQHF. In DNA, the CDR3 is TGCGCCAGCAGCCAAGGGGATCAGCCCCAGCATTTT. The rearrangement links TRBV4-1 to TRBJ1-5; D ambiguous. CDR3 size: 12 residues. The V end lost 1 base, the J end lost 5 bases, and 3 bases lay between the germline ends. Germline values: CDR1 MGHRA, CDR2 YSYEKL.

The gene calls are TRBV6-5 and TRBJ1-1, with D unclear. This CDR3 is built from 16 residues. Trimming removed 4 bases from V and 5 bases from J, with 20 bases in between. Looked up from germline, CDR1 is MNHEY and CDR2 is SVGAGI. CDR3 nucleotide sequence: TGTGCCAGCAGTTTCAAAACACCGGTGACACTGACTGAAGCTTTCTTT. It is translated as CASSFKTPVTLTEAFF.

The J gene is TRBJ1-6, the V gene TRBV5-1; D gene uncertain. Germline CDR1 SGHRS, CDR2 YFSETQ. The CDR3 contains 15 residues. V lost 0 bases to trimming and J lost 8 bases, with 12 bases between them. For the CDR3, the DNA is TGCGCCAGCAGCTTGGAGGGCAGGTGGGATTCACCCCTCCACTTT. Protein product: CASSLEGRWDSPLHF.

The rearrangement links TRBV19 to TRBJ2-7, with 8 nucleotides matching TRBD1. J gave up 2 bases and V 4 bases, and 4 bases lay outside the gene matches. The CDR3 consists of 14 residues. CDR1 and CDR2 from the germline V gene are LNHDA and SQIVND (reference sequence). CDR3 amino acids: CASSKGQATYEQYF. In nucleotides, the CDR3 is TGTGCCAGTAGTAAGGGACAGGCCACCTACGAGCAGTACTTC. The full variable domain, in which reference TRBV19 and TRBJ2-7 provide the parts outside the CDR3, is DGGITQSPKYLFRKEGQNVTLSCEQNLNHDAMYWYRQDPGQGLRLIYYSQIVNDFQKGDIAEGYSVSREKKESFPLTVTSAQKNPTAFYLCASSKGQATYEQYFGPGTRLTVT.

The J gene is TRBJ1-6, the V gene TRBV4-1; no firm D call. Germline values: CDR1 MGHRA, CDR2 YSYEKL. Trimming left V 0 bases short and J 9 bases short, with 12 bases between. The CDR3 has 15 amino acids. Written as DNA, the CDR3 is TGCGCCAGCAGCCAAGATCGAGGGAAAGCTTCACCCCTCCACTTT. Translating it yields CASSQDRGKASPLHF.

This rearrangement joins TRBV5-1 to TRBJ1-1; maybe TRBD1 (6 bases). The V gene's germline CDR1 is SGHRS and CDR2 YFSETQ. V lost 4 bases, J lost 6 bases, and 22 bases lay in between. The CDR3 totals 16 residues. In DNA form, the CDR3 reads TGCGCCAGCAGCCCACTAATCGGGAGACAGGCATCTGAAGCTTTCTTT. Translating it yields CASSPLIGRQASEAFF. Based on the CDR3 plus reference TRBV5-1 and TRBJ1-1, the full variable domain is KAGVTQTPRYLIKTRGQQVTLSCSPISGHRSVSWYQQTPGQGLQFLFEYFSETQRNKGNFPGRFSGRQFSNSRSEMNVSTLELGDSALYLCASSPLIGRQASEAFFGQGTRLTVV.

V and J are TRBV7-2 and TRBJ1-5; D remains unclear. The V and J ends lost 5 bases and 3 bases respectively, with 11 bases between them. The CDR3 covers 14 residues. Looked up from germline, CDR1 is SGHTA and CDR2 is FQGNSA. The CDR3 DNA reads TGTGCCAGCAGCCCGGACGGACCCAATCAGCCCCAGCATTTT. Translation: CASSPDGPNQPQHF.

The rearrangement joins TRBV29-1 to TRBJ1-2; a possible D gene is TRBD1 (6 bases). The CDR3 has 12 residues. The V gene's germline CDR1 is SQVTM and CDR2 ANQGSEA. V lost 6 bases and J 6 bases, leaving 14 bases between the germline ends. CDR3 in amino acids: CSVLGGADGYTF. Written as DNA, the CDR3 is TGCAGCGTCCTCGGGGGGGCCGATGGCTACACCTTC.

The genes are TRBV6-5 and TRBJ2-2; the D is unclear. The CDR3 is 12 amino acids. V was cut by 2 bases and J by 6 bases, with 4 bases left in between. Germline CDR1 reads MNHEY; CDR2 reads SVGAGI. For the CDR3, the DNA is TGTGCCAGCAGTTACGTACCCGGGGAGCTGTTTTTT. Its protein product is CASSYVPGELFF.

V is TRBV28 and J is TRBJ2-4, with 7 bases that match TRBD1. The germline gives CDR1 MDHEN, CDR2 SYDVKM. The CDR3 has 19 amino acids. V lost 3 bases and J lost 7; bases outside the gene matches: 21. CDR3 loop: CASSFFRGTVGTMGNIQYF. As DNA, the CDR3 is TGTGCCAGCAGTTTCTTTCGAGGGACAGTTGGAACGATGGGTAACATTCAGTACTTC. Based on the CDR3 plus reference TRBV28 and TRBJ2-4, the full variable domain is DVKVTQSSRYLVKRTGEKVFLECVQDMDHENMFWYRQDPGLGLRLIYFSYDVKMKEKGDIPEGYSVSREKKERFSLILESASTNQTSMYLCASSFFRGTVGTMGNIQYFGAGTRLSVL.

The J gene is TRBJ2-6, the V gene TRBV7-9; D is possibly TRBD1 or TRBD2 (5 bases each). The V end lost 1 base, the J end lost 10 bases, and 5 bases lay between the germline ends. The CDR3 runs to 12 residues. CDR1 is SEHNR and CDR2 is FQNEAQ in the germline V gene (reference sequence). Here the CDR3 reads CASSLGGNVLTF. Written as DNA, the CDR3 is TGTGCCAGCAGCTTAGGGGGGAACGTCCTGACTTTC. Full variable domain (missing parts from reference TRBV7-9 and TRBJ2-6): DTGVSQNPRHKITKRGQNVTFRCDPISEHNRLYWYRQTLGQGPEFLTYFQNEAQLEKSRLLSDRFSAERPKGSFSTLEIQRTEQGDSAMYLCASSLGGNVLTFGAGSRLTVL.

The CDR3 is CASSFGAGQETQYF. CDR3 DNA: TGTGCCAGCAGCTTTGGGGCGGGTCAAGAGACCCAGTACTTC. The chain links TRBV13 to TRBJ2-5; D is possibly TRBD1 or TRBD2 (5 bases each). The CDR3 is made up of 14 amino acids. Trimming took 3 bases from V and 2 from J, leaving 10 bases between them. Germline CDR1 reads PRHDT; CDR2 reads FYEKMQ (reference sequence).

V and J are TRBV5-6 and TRBJ2-7; perhaps TRBD1 as D (6 bases). Germline V gene sequence: CDR1 SGHDT, CDR2 YYEEEE. Trimming shortened V by 5 bases and J by 5 bases, and 20 bases separated the two germline ends. This CDR3 has 15 amino acids. The CDR3 DNA is TGTGCCAGCAGGGGGGCCGGGACCGGGGTCGACGAGCAGTACTTC. This translates into CASRGAGTGVDEQYF. The variable domain in full, completed from reference TRBV5-6 and TRBJ2-7, reads DAGVTQSPTHLIKTRGQQVTLRCSPKSGHDTVSWYQQALGQGPQFIFQYYEEEERQRGNFPDRFSGHQFPNYSSELNVNALLLGDSALYLCASRGAGTGVDEQYFGPGTRLTVT.

V usage is TRBV6-1 and J usage is TRBJ1-4; D uncertain. Per the germline V gene, CDR1 is MNHNS and CDR2 is SASEGT. The CDR3 loop spans 19 amino acids. V was clipped by 2 bases and J by 2 bases, with 21 bases between them. The CDR3 DNA follows: TGTGCCAGCAGTGAAATTAGTCGAACCTATCAACTCACTAATGAAAAACTGTTTTTT. Translated, it gives CASSEISRTYQLTNEKLFF.

The gene calls are TRBV29-1 and TRBJ1-1, with TRBD1 identical over 7 bases. The CDR3 extends over 12 amino acids. V gave up 7 bases and J gave up 5 bases; unmatched junction bases: 7. Looked up from germline, CDR1 is SQVTM and CDR2 is ANQGSEA. The CDR3 nucleotides are TGCAGCGCAGGGGGGGGTCAGACTGAAGCTTTCTTT. This sequence encodes CSAGGGQTEAFF. Supplemented by reference TRBV29-1 and TRBJ1-1, the full variable domain reads SAVISQKPSRDICQRGTSLTIQCQVDSQVTMMFWYRQQPGQSLTLIATANQGSEATYESGFVIDKFPISRPNLTFSTLTVSNMSPEDSSIYLCSAGGGQTEAFFGQGTRLTVV.

In DNA form, the CDR3 reads TGTGCCAGCTCACCAGACGGTTCCTACGAGCAGTACTTC. This encodes CASSPDGSYEQYF. The chain recombines TRBV18 with TRBJ2-7; unclear D gene. Per germline, CDR1 KGHSH and CDR2 LQKENI. Deletions cut 2 bases from V and 1 base from J, with 6 bases between. The length of the CDR3 is 13 residues.

V usage is TRBV9 and J usage is TRBJ2-5; 11 bases match TRBD2. The ends lost 2 bases at V and 4 bases at J; junction bases unmatched: 7. CDR1 and CDR2 (germline): SGDLS, YYNGEE. CDR3 length equals 16 residues. CDR3: CASSVGASGGPETQYF. As DNA, the CDR3 is TGTGCCAGCAGCGTCGGGGCTAGCGGGGGGCCAGAGACCCAGTACTTC.

The chain combines TRBV9 with TRBJ1-3; no clear D gene. This CDR3 is 13 amino acids long. The V and J ends lost 6 bases and 4 bases respectively, with 11 bases between them. The V gene's germline CDR1 is SGDLS and CDR2 YYNGEE. The CDR3 spells CASTGMGGNTIYF. For the CDR3, the DNA is TGTGCCAGCACCGGAATGGGGGGAAACACCATATATTTT. Full variable domain (missing parts from reference TRBV9 and TRBJ1-3): DSGVTQTPKHLITATGQRVTLRCSPRSGDLSVYWYQQSLDQGLQFLIQYYNGEERAKGNILERFSAQQFPDLHSELNLSSLELGDSALYFCASTGMGGNTIYFGEGSWLTVV.

The J gene is TRBJ1-1, the V gene TRBV29-1; 7 bases agree with TRBD1. The ends lost 7 bases at V and 8 bases at J; junction bases unmatched: 7. The germline V gene has CDR1 SQVTM and CDR2 ANQGSEA. The CDR3 loop spans 11 amino acids. Here the CDR3 reads CSDRGRYEAFF. The CDR3 nucleotides read TGCAGCGACAGGGGCCGTTACGAAGCTTTCTTT.

The chain recombines TRBV2 with TRBJ2-7; D is uncertain. The V end lost 4 bases, the J end lost 0 bases, and 4 bases lay between the germline ends. Germline-derived CDR1 and CDR2 are SNHLY and FYNNEI. This CDR3 is 12 amino acids long. CDR3 protein: CASSASSYEQYF. CDR3 DNA: TGTGCCAGCAGTGCTAGCTCCTACGAGCAGTACTTC.

V gene TRBV4-2 combines with J gene TRBJ1-5, with D possibly TRBD1 on 5 matching bases. CDR1 is LGHNA and CDR2 is YNFKEQ in the germline V gene. This CDR3 is built from 16 residues. Trimming cost V 4 bases and J 6 bases, with 19 bases left between them. DNA for the CDR3: TGTGCCAGCAGCCTTTTCGGGACCTCGCGGGGTCAGCCCCAGCATTTT. This sequence encodes CASSLFGTSRGQPQHF.

This clone was detected only a few times. This CDR3 reads CASSQVGHNEKLFF. DNA of the CDR3: TGTGCCAGCAGCCAAGTTGGCCATAATGAAAAACTGTTTTTT. The J gene is TRBJ1-4, the V gene TRBV4-2; no clear D. The V gene's germline CDR1 is LGHNA and CDR2 YNFKEQ. There are 14 residues in the CDR3. Trimming left V 1 base short and J 4 bases short, with 7 bases between.